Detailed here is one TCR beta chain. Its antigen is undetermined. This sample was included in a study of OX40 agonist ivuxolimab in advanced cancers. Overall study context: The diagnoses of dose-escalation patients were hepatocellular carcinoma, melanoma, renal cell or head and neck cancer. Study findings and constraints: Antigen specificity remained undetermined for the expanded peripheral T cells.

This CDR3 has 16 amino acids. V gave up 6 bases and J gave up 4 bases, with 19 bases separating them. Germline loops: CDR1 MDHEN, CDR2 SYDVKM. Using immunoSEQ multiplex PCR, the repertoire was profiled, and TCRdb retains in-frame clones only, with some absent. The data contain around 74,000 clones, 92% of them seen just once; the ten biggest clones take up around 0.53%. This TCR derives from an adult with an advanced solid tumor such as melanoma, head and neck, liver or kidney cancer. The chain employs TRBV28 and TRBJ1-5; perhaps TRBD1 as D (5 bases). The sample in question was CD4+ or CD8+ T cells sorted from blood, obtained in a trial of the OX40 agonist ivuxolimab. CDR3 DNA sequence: TGTGCCAGCAGCCCGGGTCGTCTGGGGCTTAATCAGCCCCAGCATTTT. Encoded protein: CASSPGRLGLNQPQHF.